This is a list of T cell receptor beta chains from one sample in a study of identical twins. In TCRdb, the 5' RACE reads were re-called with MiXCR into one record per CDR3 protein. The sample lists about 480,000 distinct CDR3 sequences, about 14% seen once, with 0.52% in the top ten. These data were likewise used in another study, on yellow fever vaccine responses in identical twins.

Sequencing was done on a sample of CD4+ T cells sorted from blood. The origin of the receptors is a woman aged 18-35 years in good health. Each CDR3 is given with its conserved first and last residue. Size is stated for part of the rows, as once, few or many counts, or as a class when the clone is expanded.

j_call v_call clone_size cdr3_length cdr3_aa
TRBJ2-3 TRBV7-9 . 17 CASSQLDRFGGTDTQYF
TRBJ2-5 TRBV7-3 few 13 CASSFTTKETQYF
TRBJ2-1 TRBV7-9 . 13 CASSPWTGNEQFF
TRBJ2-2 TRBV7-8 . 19 CASRHPLRGQGADTGELFF
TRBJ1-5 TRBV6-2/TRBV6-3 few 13 CASSLHKNQPQHF
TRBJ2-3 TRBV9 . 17 CASSIQSLGGGTDTQYF
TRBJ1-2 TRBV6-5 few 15 CASSSPADGNYGYTF
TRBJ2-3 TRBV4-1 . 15 CASSQGGGSTDTQYF
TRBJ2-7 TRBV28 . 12 CASNERRGEQYF
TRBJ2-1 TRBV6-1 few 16 CASSGPGLATFNEQFF
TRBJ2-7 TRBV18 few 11 CASRLADEQYF
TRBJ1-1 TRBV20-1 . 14 CSASSGRSNTEAFF
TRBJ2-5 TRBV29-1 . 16 CSVSRGGLAGQETQYF
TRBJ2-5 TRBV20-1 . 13 CSAALGGLETQYF
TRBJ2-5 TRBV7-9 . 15 CASSPTSGGWETQYF
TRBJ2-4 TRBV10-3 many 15 CAISDGQGPKNIQYF
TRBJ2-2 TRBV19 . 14 CASSILRSGGELFF
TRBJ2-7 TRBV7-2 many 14 CASSLRTASYEQYF
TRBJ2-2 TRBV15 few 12 CATTANTGELFF
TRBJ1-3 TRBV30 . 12 CAWGTGGNTIYF
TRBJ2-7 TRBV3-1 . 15 CASSQGLAETYEQYF
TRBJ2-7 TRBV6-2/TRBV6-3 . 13 CASKKTTTYEQYF
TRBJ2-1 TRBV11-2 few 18 CASSYRNLGQGVRNEQFF
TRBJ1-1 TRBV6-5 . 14 CASSYQGVPSQAFF
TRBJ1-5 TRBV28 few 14 CASSFDRGNQPQHF
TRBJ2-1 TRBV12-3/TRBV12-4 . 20 CASSPRTSGGLTRPYNEQFF
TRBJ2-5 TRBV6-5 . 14 CASSSREAGETQYF
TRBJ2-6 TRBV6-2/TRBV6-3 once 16 CASSYAQGFGANVLTF
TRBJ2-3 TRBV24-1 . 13 CATSGQGMDTQYF
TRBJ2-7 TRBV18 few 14 CASSPGDRGRGQYF
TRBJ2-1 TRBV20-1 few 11 CSAIVYNEQFF
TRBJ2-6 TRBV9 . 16 CASERGSFSGANVLTF
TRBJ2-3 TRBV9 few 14 CASSVDPSTDTQYF
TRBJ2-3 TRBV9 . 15 CASSVSGISTDTQYF
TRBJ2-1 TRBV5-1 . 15 CASSPPGQGAAEQFF
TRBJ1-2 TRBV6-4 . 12 CASSDRRDGYTF
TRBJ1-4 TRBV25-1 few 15 CASSKGGFTNEKLFF
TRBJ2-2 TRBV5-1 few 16 CASSRLGARNTGELFF
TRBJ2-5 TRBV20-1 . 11 CSAGYQETQYF
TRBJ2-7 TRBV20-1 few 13 CSARDLLEYEQYF
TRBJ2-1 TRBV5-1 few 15 CASSHGRDWDNEQFF
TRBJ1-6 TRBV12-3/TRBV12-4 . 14 CASSLWVVNSPLHF
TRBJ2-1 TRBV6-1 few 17 CASSAHRLAEVYNEQFF
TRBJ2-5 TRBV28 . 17 CASSLDIASGKKETQHF
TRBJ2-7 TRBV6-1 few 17 CASSRGRAGGNLYEQYF
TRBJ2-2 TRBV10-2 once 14 CASGSPGHTGELFF
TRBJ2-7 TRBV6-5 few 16 CASSYPLAGVIYEQYF